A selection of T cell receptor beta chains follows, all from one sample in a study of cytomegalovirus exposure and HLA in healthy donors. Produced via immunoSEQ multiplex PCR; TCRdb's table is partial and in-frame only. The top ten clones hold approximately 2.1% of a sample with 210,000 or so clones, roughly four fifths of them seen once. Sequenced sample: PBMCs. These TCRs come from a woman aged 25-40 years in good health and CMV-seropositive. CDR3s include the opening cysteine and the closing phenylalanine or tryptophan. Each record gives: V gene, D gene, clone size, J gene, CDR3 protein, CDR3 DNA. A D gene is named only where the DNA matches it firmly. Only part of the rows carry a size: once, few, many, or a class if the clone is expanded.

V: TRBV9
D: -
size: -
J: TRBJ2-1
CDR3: CASSVVAHRAANEQFF
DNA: TGTGCCAGCAGCGTAGTGGCTCACCGAGCGGCCAATGAGCAGTTCTTC

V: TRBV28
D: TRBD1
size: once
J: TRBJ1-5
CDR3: CASGDRGRLNQPQHF
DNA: TGTGCCAGCGGGGACAGGGGGAGGCTCAATCAGCCCCAGCATTTT

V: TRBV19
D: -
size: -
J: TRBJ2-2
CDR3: CASTSLAGYTGELFF
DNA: TGTGCCAGTACCTCCCTGGCGGGGTACACCGGGGAGCTGTTTTTT

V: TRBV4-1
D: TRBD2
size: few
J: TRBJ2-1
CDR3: CASSQDNQRGDGNEQFF
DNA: TGCGCCAGCAGCCAAGATAATCAGCGGGGGGACGGCAATGAGCAGTTCTTC

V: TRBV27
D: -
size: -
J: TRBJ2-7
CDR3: CASSETLAYEQYF
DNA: TGTGCCAGCAGTGAAACGTTAGCCTACGAGCAGTACTTC

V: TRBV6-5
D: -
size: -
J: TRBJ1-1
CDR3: CASSHGWNTEAFF
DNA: TGTGCCAGCAGTCACGGGTGGAACACTGAAGCTTTCTTT

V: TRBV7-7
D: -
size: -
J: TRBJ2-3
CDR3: CASSLYLGATTDTQYF
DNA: TGTGCTAGCAGCCTCTACTTGGGGGCTACCACAGATACGCAGTATTTT

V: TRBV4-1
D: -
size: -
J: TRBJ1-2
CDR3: CASSQDIGRERDGYTF
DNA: TGCGCCAGCAGCCAAGATATTGGGAGGGAACGAGATGGCTACACCTTC

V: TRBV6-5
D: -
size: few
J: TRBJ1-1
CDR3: CASTVRGANTEAFF
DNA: TGTGCCAGCACAGTCCGGGGGGCGAACACTGAAGCTTTCTTT

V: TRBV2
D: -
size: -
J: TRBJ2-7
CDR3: CASSEASYEQYF
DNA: TGTGCCAGCAGTGAAGCGAGCTACGAGCAGTACTTC

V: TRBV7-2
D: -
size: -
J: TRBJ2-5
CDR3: CASSLETARTQYF
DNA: TGTGCCAGCAGCTTAGAGACAGCTCGGACCCAGTACTTC

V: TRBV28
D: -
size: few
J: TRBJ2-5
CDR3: CASSFFQFEETQYF
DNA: TGTGCCAGCAGTTTCTTCCAGTTTGAAGAGACCCAGTACTTC

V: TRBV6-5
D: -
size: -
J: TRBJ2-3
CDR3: CATAAGFRTDTQYF
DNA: TGTGCCACCGCGGCGGGGTTCCGCACAGATACGCAGTATTTT

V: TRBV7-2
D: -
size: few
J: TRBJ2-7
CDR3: CASSLDNYEQYF
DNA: TGTGCCAGCAGCTTGGACAATTACGAGCAGTACTTC

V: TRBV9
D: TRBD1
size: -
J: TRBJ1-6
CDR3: CASSPRTGQSPLHF
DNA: TGTGCCAGCAGCCCCCGGACAGGGCAATCACCCCTCCACTTT

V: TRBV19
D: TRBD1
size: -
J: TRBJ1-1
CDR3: CASCEGQRNTEAFF
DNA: TGTGCCAGCTGCGAGGGACAGAGAAACACTGAAGCTTTCTTT

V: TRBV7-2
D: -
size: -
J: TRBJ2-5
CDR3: CASRLGLVKGQETQYF
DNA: TGTGCCAGCAGGTTGGGGCTAGTAAAAGGTCAAGAGACCCAGTACTTC

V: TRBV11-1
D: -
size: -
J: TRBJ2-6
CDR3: CASSLTVTSGANVLTF
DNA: TGTGCCAGCAGCTTGACAGTGACCTCTGGGGCCAACGTCCTGACTTTC

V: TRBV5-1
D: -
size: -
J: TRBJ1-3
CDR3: CASSLEPGSGNTIYF
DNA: TGCGCCAGCAGCTTGGAACCGGGCTCTGGAAACACCATATATTTT

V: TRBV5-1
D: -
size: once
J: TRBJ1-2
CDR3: CASSLGTELYGYTF
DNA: TGCGCCAGCAGCTTGGGGACAGAACTCTATGGCTACACCTTC

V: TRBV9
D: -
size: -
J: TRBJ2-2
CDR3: CASSVVGGAAGELFF
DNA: TGTGCCAGCAGCGTAGTGGGGGGGGCTGCAGGGGAGCTGTTTTTT

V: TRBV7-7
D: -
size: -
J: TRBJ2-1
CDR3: CASSPPRPRDIKYNEQFF
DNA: TGTGCCAGCAGCCCCCCTAGGCCCCGGGACATTAAGTACAATGAGCAGTTCTTC

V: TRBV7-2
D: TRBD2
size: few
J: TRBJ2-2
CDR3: CASSLEPSQRGTGELFF
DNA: TGTGCCAGCAGCCTAGAGCCCTCCCAGCGGGGCACCGGGGAGCTGTTTTTT

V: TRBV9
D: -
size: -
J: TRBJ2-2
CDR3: CASTLTGGYNTGELFF
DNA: TGTGCCAGCACCCTGACTGGGGGCTACAACACCGGGGAGCTGTTTTTT

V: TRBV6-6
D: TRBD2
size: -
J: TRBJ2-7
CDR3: CASSVAGCEQYF
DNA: TGTGCCAGCAGTGTAGCGGGATGTGAGCAGTACTTC

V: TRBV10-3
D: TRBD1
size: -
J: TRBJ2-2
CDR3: CASEGQPGGELFF
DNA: TGTGCCAGCGAGGGACAGCCTGGCGGGGAGCTGTTTTTT

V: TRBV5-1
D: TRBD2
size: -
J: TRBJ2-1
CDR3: CASSTTSGSFSYNEQFF
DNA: TGCGCCAGCAGCACAACTAGCGGGAGTTTTTCCTACAATGAGCAGTTCTTC

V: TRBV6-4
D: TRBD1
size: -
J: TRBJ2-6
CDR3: CASSDSGQGTGANVLTF
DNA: TGTGCCAGCAGTGACTCGGGACAGGGAACTGGGGCCAACGTCCTGACTTTC

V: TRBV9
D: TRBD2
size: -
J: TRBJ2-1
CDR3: CASSPGPETSGGLPNFF
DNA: TGTGCCAGCAGCCCCGGCCCTGAGACTAGCGGGGGGCTACCGAACTTCTTC

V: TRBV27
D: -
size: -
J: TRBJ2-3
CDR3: CASSRYQTADTQYF
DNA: TGTGCCAGCAGTCGCTATCAGACTGCAGATACGCAGTATTTT

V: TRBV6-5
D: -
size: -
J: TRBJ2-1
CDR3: CASRRGTQQFF
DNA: TGTGCCAGCAGGAGAGGGACACAGCAGTTCTTC

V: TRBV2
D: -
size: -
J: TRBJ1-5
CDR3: CASREGLLPNQPQHF
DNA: TGTGCCAGCAGAGAAGGACTGCTCCCCAATCAGCCCCAGCATTTT

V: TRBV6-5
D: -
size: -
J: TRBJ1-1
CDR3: CASSFRRGNTEAFF
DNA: TGTGCCAGCAGTTTCCGCAGGGGCAACACTGAAGCTTTCTTT

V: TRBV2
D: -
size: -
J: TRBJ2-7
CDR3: CASRGETWLLEQYF
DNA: TGTGCCAGCAGGGGAGAGACTTGGCTATTGGAGCAGTACTTC

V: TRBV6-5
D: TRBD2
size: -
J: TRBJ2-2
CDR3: CASSYGLAGDTGELFF
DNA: TGTGCCAGCAGTTACGGGCTAGCGGGGGACACCGGGGAGCTGTTTTTT

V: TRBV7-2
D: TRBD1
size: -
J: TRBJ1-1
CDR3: CASSRQGARTEAFF
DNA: TGTGCCAGCAGCCGCCAGGGGGCGCGTACTGAAGCTTTCTTT

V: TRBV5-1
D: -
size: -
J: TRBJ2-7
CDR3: CASSYSPSSSYEQYF
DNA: TGCGCCAGCAGCTACAGCCCCTCGAGCTCCTACGAGCAGTACTTC

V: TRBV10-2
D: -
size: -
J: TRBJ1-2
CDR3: CASSESRENYGYTF
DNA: TGCGCCAGCAGTGAGTCGAGAGAGAACTATGGCTACACCTTC

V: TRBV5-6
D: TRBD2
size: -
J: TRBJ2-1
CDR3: CASSLRGGSYNEQFF
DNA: TGTGCCAGCAGCTTGCGGGGGGGCTCCTACAATGAGCAGTTCTTC

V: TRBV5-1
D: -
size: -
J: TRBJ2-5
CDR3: CASSLAVQETQYF
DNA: TGCGCCAGCAGCTTAGCGGTTCAAGAGACCCAGTACTTC

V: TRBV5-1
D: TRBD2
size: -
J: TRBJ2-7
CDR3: CASSLPTSGRYEQYF
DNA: TGCGCCAGCAGCTTGCCTACTAGCGGGCGCTACGAGCAGTACTTC

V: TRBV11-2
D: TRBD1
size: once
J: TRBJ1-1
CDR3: CASSLGIYRGETNTEAFF
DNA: TGTGCCAGCAGCTTAGGTATTTACAGGGGGGAGACGAACACTGAAGCTTTCTTT

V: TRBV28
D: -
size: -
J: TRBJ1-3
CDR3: CASSSPGSSGNTIYF
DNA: TGTGCCAGCAGTTCCCCAGGCAGCTCTGGAAACACCATATATTTT

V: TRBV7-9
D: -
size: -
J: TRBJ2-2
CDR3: CASSPWEAGELFF
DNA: TGTGCCAGCAGCCCTTGGGAGGCCGGGGAGCTGTTTTTT

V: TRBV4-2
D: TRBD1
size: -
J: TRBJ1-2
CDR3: CASSQRQGGSSVGYGYTF
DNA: TGTGCCAGCAGCCAAAGACAGGGGGGGTCAAGTGTTGGCTATGGCTACACCTTC

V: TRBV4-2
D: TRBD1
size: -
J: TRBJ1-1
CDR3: CASSQAGTGITEAFF
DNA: TGTGCCAGCAGCCAAGCCGGGACAGGGATCACTGAAGCTTTCTTT

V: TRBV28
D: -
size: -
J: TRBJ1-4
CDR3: CASSPSRDDGGEKLFF
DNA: TGTGCCAGCAGTCCGAGCCGCGACGACGGGGGAGAAAAACTGTTTTTT

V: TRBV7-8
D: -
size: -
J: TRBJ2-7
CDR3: CASSPGAEQYF
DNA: TGTGCCAGCAGCCCCGGAGCGGAGCAGTACTTC

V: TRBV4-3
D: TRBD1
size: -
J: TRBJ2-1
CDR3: CASSLYDRGYNEQFF
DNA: TGCGCCAGCAGCCTCTATGACAGGGGCTACAATGAGCAGTTCTTC

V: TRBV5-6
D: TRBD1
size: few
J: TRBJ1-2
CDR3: CASSLTGGVSGGYTF
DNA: TGTGCCAGCAGCTTGACAGGGGGCGTGTCTGGGGGCTACACCTTC